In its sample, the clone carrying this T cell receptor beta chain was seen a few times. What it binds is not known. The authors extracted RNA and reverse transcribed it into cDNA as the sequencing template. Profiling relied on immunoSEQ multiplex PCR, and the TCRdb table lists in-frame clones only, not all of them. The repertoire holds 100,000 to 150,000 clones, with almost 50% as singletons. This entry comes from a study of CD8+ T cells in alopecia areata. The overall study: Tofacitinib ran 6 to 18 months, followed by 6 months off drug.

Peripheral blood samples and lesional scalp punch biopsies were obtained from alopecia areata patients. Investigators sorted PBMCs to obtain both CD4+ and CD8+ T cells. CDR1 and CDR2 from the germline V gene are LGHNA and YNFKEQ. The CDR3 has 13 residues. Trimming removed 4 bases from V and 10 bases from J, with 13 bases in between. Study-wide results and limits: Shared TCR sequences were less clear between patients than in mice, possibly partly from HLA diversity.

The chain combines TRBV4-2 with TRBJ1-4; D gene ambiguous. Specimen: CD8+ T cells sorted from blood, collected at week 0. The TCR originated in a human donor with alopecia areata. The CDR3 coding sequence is TGTGCCAGCAGCCCCGGGCAAATGGGAAAACTGTTTTTT. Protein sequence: CASSPGQMGKLFF.